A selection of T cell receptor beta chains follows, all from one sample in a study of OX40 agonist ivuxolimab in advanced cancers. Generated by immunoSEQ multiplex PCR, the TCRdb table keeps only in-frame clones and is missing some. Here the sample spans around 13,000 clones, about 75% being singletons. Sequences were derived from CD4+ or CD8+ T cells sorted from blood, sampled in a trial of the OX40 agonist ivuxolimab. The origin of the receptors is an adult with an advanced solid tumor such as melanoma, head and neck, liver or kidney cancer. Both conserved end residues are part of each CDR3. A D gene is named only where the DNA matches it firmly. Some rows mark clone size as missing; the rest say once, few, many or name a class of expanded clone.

CDR3 DNA: TGTGCCAGCAGTTACGGGGTCAATGAGCAGTTCTTC; CDR3 protein: CASSYGVNEQFF; D gene: -; J gene: TRBJ2-1; clone size: -; V gene: TRBV6-5
CDR3 DNA: TGTGCCAGCAGGCCTACAACAGGGTATCACACTGAAGCTTTCTTT; CDR3 protein: CASRPTTGYHTEAFF; D gene: -; J gene: TRBJ1-1; clone size: -; V gene: TRBV6-6
CDR3 DNA: TGCACTCCACGGGAGGACAGGGGCAACCACAATGAGCAGTTCTTC; CDR3 protein: CTPREDRGNHNEQFF; D gene: TRBD1; J gene: TRBJ2-1; clone size: large; V gene: TRBV29-1
CDR3 DNA: TGTGCCAGCAGTTTATCGTCCTCGGGAGGCACTGAAGCTTTCTTT; CDR3 protein: CASSLSSSGGTEAFF; D gene: -; J gene: TRBJ1-1; clone size: -; V gene: TRBV27
CDR3 DNA: TGTGCCAGCAGCTTCACTGGGACCATCTACTACGAGCAGTACTTC; CDR3 protein: CASSFTGTIYYEQYF; D gene: -; J gene: TRBJ2-7; clone size: -; V gene: TRBV5-6
CDR3 DNA: TGTGCCAGCGGAGCGGGAGGTCCGGATACGCAGTATTTT; CDR3 protein: CASGAGGPDTQYF; D gene: TRBD2; J gene: TRBJ2-3; clone size: -; V gene: TRBV7-6
CDR3 DNA: TGTGCCAGTACCCCGGACCCAGGGGATGAAAAACTGTTTTTT; CDR3 protein: CASTPDPGDEKLFF; D gene: -; J gene: TRBJ1-4; clone size: -; V gene: TRBV19
CDR3 DNA: TGTGCCAGTAGTAGGGGGACAGGGAGTTGGAGAGATACGCAGTATTTT; CDR3 protein: CASSRGTGSWRDTQYF; D gene: TRBD1; J gene: TRBJ2-3; clone size: -; V gene: TRBV19
CDR3 DNA: TGTGCCAGCACCCGACCCCCAGGGAATCAGCCCCAGCATTTT; CDR3 protein: CASTRPPGNQPQHF; D gene: -; J gene: TRBJ1-5; clone size: medium-sized; V gene: TRBV5-8
CDR3 DNA: TGTGCCAGCAGCTTAACACTAGCGGGAGTGAAAAATGAGCAGTTCTTC; CDR3 protein: CASSLTLAGVKNEQFF; D gene: TRBD2; J gene: TRBJ2-1; clone size: -; V gene: TRBV7-3
CDR3 DNA: TGTGCCAGCAGACCCCGGACTAGCGGGAGCTACGAGCAGTACTTC; CDR3 protein: CASRPRTSGSYEQYF; D gene: TRBD2; J gene: TRBJ2-7; clone size: -; V gene: TRBV6-5
CDR3 DNA: TGTGCCAGCAGTCCCCAGGACAGGGGCCACGAGCAGTACTTC; CDR3 protein: CASSPQDRGHEQYF; D gene: TRBD1; J gene: TRBJ2-7; clone size: -; V gene: TRBV28
CDR3 DNA: TGTGCCAGTAGTACCCGAACAGGGGTTTCCTGGGAGCAGTACTTC; CDR3 protein: CASSTRTGVSWEQYF; D gene: TRBD1; J gene: TRBJ2-7; clone size: -; V gene: TRBV19
CDR3 DNA: TGTGCCAGCAGTCTCCGACAGGGCGGGTTGTACGAGCAGTACTTC; CDR3 protein: CASSLRQGGLYEQYF; D gene: TRBD1; J gene: TRBJ2-7; clone size: -; V gene: TRBV6-6
CDR3 DNA: TGTGCCAGTAGTTTTCCGGGACAGGGAGCCCCCGAGCAGTACTTC; CDR3 protein: CASSFPGQGAPEQYF; D gene: TRBD1; J gene: TRBJ2-7; clone size: -; V gene: TRBV19
CDR3 DNA: TGTGCCAGCAGCTTAGGTTGGTCAGGGTCACAAGAGACCCAGTACTTC; CDR3 protein: CASSLGWSGSQETQYF; D gene: -; J gene: TRBJ2-5; clone size: -; V gene: TRBV7-2
CDR3 DNA: TGTGCCAGCAGCTTGGGGGCGGTCTATGGCTACACCTTC; CDR3 protein: CASSLGAVYGYTF; D gene: -; J gene: TRBJ1-2; clone size: few; V gene: TRBV5-6
CDR3 DNA: TGTGCCAGCAACCTAGCGGGAGAGGACACCGGGGAGCTGTTTTTT; CDR3 protein: CASNLAGEDTGELFF; D gene: TRBD2; J gene: TRBJ2-2; clone size: -; V gene: TRBV2
CDR3 DNA: TGTGCCAGCAGCTTCGGCAGGGGGAACTATGGCTACACCTTC; CDR3 protein: CASSFGRGNYGYTF; D gene: TRBD1; J gene: TRBJ1-2; clone size: -; V gene: TRBV7-2
CDR3 DNA: TGTGCCAGCAGCTCCGTGGGGTCGACCAGCTACGAGCAGTACTTC; CDR3 protein: CASSSVGSTSYEQYF; D gene: -; J gene: TRBJ2-7; clone size: -; V gene: TRBV7-9
CDR3 DNA: TGTGCCAGCAGCTTAGATTCCACCTACGAGCAGTACTTC; CDR3 protein: CASSLDSTYEQYF; D gene: -; J gene: TRBJ2-7; clone size: -; V gene: TRBV7-9
CDR3 DNA: TGTGCCAACAACCCGGTGGCTAGCCGAAAATACGAGCAGTACTTC; CDR3 protein: CANNPVASRKYEQYF; D gene: -; J gene: TRBJ2-7; clone size: -; V gene: TRBV2
CDR3 DNA: TGCAGCGTGCGGACAGATTCCTTTGGCTACACCTTC; CDR3 protein: CSVRTDSFGYTF; D gene: -; J gene: TRBJ1-2; clone size: -; V gene: TRBV29-1
CDR3 DNA: TGCAGCGTTTTTGTCGGTAGCAAGGGGAACACTGAAGCTTTCTTT; CDR3 protein: CSVFVGSKGNTEAFF; D gene: -; J gene: TRBJ1-1; clone size: -; V gene: TRBV29-1
CDR3 DNA: TGTGCCAGCAGCTTGGGGGACAGTTTCTATGGCTACACCTTC; CDR3 protein: CASSLGDSFYGYTF; D gene: TRBD1; J gene: TRBJ1-2; clone size: -; V gene: TRBV5-6
CDR3 DNA: TGTGCCAGCAGCTATGCCGGGGGAAGAGGCACAGATACGCAGTATTTT; CDR3 protein: CASSYAGGRGTDTQYF; D gene: -; J gene: TRBJ2-3; clone size: -; V gene: TRBV11-2
CDR3 DNA: TGCGCCAGCAGTGAGACCGGACTAGCGGGAGTTTGGGAGACCCAGTACTTC; CDR3 protein: CASSETGLAGVWETQYF; D gene: TRBD2; J gene: TRBJ2-5; clone size: once; V gene: TRBV10-2
CDR3 DNA: TGTGCCAGCAGCGTAGCGGGACTAGTTAGCGACACAGATACGCAGTATTTT; CDR3 protein: CASSVAGLVSDTDTQYF; D gene: TRBD2; J gene: TRBJ2-3; clone size: -; V gene: TRBV9
CDR3 DNA: TGTGCCAGCAGCTTAGTTCGGGTGGTGGGCACTGAAGCTTTCTTT; CDR3 protein: CASSLVRVVGTEAFF; D gene: -; J gene: TRBJ1-1; clone size: -; V gene: TRBV11-3
CDR3 DNA: TGTGCCAGCAGCCCCCGGGTAGCGGCCACCTACAATGAGCAGTTCTTC; CDR3 protein: CASSPRVAATYNEQFF; D gene: -; J gene: TRBJ2-1; clone size: medium-sized; V gene: TRBV7-9
CDR3 DNA: TGTGCCAGCAGCGTAGAAGGTAGCGGGAGAGGAGAGACCCAGTACTTC; CDR3 protein: CASSVEGSGRGETQYF; D gene: TRBD2; J gene: TRBJ2-5; clone size: -; V gene: TRBV9
CDR3 DNA: TGTGCCAGCAGTGAAATCACCCCGGGGACAGCACTCTACGAGCAGTACTTC; CDR3 protein: CASSEITPGTALYEQYF; D gene: TRBD1; J gene: TRBJ2-7; clone size: -; V gene: TRBV25-1
CDR3 DNA: TGTGCCACCAGCAGCAATACAGGGAGCGACGAGCAGTACTTC; CDR3 protein: CATSSNTGSDEQYF; D gene: -; J gene: TRBJ2-7; clone size: -; V gene: TRBV15
CDR3 DNA: TGTGCCAGCAGCGAGCCCTTAAAGACAGCTAACTATGGCTACACCTTC; CDR3 protein: CASSEPLKTANYGYTF; D gene: -; J gene: TRBJ1-2; clone size: -; V gene: TRBV9
CDR3 DNA: TGTGCCAGCAGTGTGGGGGGACAGGGTTACAATGAGCAGTTCTTC; CDR3 protein: CASSVGGQGYNEQFF; D gene: TRBD1; J gene: TRBJ2-1; clone size: -; V gene: TRBV6-4
CDR3 DNA: TGTGCCAGTAGTCCCGCCTTTGATAGCAATCAGCCCCAGCATTTT; CDR3 protein: CASSPAFDSNQPQHF; D gene: -; J gene: TRBJ1-5; clone size: -; V gene: TRBV19
CDR3 DNA: TGTGCCGCCGGGGGGCGAGGAACCGGGGAGCTGTTTTTT; CDR3 protein: CAAGGRGTGELFF; D gene: -; J gene: TRBJ2-2; clone size: few; V gene: TRBV28
CDR3 DNA: TGTGCCAGCAGCTTAAGTGGGGCCTCCTACGAGCAGTACTTC; CDR3 protein: CASSLSGASYEQYF; D gene: -; J gene: TRBJ2-7; clone size: -; V gene: TRBV7-6
CDR3 DNA: TGTGCCAGCAGCGCAACGGACAGGGTCGGGACCGGGGAGCTGTTTTTT; CDR3 protein: CASSATDRVGTGELFF; D gene: TRBD1; J gene: TRBJ2-2; clone size: -; V gene: TRBV9
CDR3 DNA: TGTGCCAGCAGTTTTGGAAACACCATATATTTT; CDR3 protein: CASSFGNTIYF; D gene: -; J gene: TRBJ1-3; clone size: -; V gene: TRBV28
CDR3 DNA: TGTGCCAGCAGTTTCCCCAGGACGCTAAAACATTATCAGCCCCAGCATTTT; CDR3 protein: CASSFPRTLKHYQPQHF; D gene: -; J gene: TRBJ1-5; clone size: -; V gene: TRBV27
CDR3 DNA: TGTGCCAGCAGCTTCACGGGGACCGGGGAGCTGTTTTTT; CDR3 protein: CASSFTGTGELFF; D gene: -; J gene: TRBJ2-2; clone size: -; V gene: TRBV7-8
CDR3 DNA: TGTGCCAGCAGCTTTGCGGGAGGCGGGTACGAGCAGTACTTC; CDR3 protein: CASSFAGGGYEQYF; D gene: TRBD2; J gene: TRBJ2-7; clone size: medium-sized; V gene: TRBV7-9
CDR3 DNA: TGTGCCAGCAGCTCCAGGGCGGGCTACAATGAGCAGTTCTTC; CDR3 protein: CASSSRAGYNEQFF; D gene: -; J gene: TRBJ2-1; clone size: -; V gene: TRBV11-2
CDR3 DNA: TGTGCCAGCAGCTTAGAGCTTTTCGCGGGCTACGAGCGGTACTTC; CDR3 protein: CASSLELFAGYERYF; D gene: -; J gene: TRBJ2-7; clone size: -; V gene: TRBV11-1
CDR3 DNA: TGCAGCGTTCCCGTTACCCCCTACGAGCAGTACTTC; CDR3 protein: CSVPVTPYEQYF; D gene: -; J gene: TRBJ2-7; clone size: -; V gene: TRBV29-1
CDR3 DNA: TGTGCCAGCAGTCCGGGACAGGGTTTGAACACTGAAGCTTTCTTT; CDR3 protein: CASSPGQGLNTEAFF; D gene: TRBD1; J gene: TRBJ1-1; clone size: -; V gene: TRBV27
CDR3 DNA: TGTGCCATCAGTGAGTCAGGGGTAGACACTGAAGCTTTCTTT; CDR3 protein: CAISESGVDTEAFF; D gene: -; J gene: TRBJ1-1; clone size: medium-sized; V gene: TRBV10-3
CDR3 DNA: TGTGCCAGCAGTTTCCTAGCTAGTGGGGAGGAGCAGTACTTC; CDR3 protein: CASSFLASGEEQYF; D gene: -; J gene: TRBJ2-7; clone size: -; V gene: TRBV11-2